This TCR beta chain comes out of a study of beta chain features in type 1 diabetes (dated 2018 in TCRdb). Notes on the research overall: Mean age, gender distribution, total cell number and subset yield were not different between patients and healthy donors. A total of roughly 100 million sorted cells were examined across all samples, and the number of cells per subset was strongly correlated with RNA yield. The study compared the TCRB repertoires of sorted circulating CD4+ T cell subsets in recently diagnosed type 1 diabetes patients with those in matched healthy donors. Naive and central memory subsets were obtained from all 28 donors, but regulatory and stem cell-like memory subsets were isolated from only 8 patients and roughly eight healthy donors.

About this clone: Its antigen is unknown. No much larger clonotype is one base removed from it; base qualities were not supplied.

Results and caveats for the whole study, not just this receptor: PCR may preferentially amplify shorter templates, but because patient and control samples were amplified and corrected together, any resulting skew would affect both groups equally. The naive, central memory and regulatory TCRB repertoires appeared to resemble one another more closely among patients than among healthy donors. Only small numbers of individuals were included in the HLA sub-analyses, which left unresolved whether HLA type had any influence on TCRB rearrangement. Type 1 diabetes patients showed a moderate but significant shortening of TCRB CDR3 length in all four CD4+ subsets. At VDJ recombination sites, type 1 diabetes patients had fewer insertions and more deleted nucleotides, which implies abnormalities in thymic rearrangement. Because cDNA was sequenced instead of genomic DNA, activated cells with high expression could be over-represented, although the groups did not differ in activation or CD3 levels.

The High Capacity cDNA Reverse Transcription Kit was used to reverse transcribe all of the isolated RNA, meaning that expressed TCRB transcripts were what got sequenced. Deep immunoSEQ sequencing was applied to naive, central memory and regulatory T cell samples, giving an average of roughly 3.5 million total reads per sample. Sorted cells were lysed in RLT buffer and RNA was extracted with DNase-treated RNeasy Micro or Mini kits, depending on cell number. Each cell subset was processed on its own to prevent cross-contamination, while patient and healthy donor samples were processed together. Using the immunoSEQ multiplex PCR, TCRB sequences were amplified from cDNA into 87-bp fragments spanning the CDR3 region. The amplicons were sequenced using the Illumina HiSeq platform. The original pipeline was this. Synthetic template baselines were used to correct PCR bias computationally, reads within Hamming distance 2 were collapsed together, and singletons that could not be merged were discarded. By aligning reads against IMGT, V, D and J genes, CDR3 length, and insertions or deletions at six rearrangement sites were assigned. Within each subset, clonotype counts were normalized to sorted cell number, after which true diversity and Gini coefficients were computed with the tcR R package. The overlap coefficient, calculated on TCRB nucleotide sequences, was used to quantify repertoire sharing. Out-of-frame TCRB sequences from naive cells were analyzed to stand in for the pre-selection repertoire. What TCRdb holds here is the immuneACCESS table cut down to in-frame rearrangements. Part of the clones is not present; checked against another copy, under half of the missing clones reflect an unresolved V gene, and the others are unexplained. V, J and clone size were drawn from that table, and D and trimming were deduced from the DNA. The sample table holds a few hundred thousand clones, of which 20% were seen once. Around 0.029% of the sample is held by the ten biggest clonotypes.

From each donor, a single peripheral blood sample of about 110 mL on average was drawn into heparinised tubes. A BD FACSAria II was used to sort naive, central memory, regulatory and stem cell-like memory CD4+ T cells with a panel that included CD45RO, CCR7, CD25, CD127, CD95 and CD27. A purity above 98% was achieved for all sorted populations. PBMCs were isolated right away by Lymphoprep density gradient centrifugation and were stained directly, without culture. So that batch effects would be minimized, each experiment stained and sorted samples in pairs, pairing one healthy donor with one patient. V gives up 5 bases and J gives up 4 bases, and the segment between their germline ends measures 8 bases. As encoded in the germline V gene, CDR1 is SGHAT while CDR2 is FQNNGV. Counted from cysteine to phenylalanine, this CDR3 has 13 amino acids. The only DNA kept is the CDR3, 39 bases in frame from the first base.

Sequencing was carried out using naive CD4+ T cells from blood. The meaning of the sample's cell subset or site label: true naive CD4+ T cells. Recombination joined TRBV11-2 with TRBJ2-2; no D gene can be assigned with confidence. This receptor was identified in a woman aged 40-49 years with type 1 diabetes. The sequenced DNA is TGTGCCAGCAGCCCACTATCCACCGGGGAGCTGTTTTTT. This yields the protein CASSPLSTGELFF.